One and the same sample provided the 12 T cell receptor beta chains below, sequenced in a study of CD8 T cells in ankylosing spondylitis. TCRdb reprocessed the 5' RACE reads via MiXCR and lists one record per CDR3 protein. This sample has fewer than 130,000 distinct CDR3 sequences, with about 24% found just once. Specimen: synovial fluid, either unsorted or a sorted T cell fraction (not recorded which). The origin of the receptors is a male donor with ankylosing spondylitis.

The gene calls are TRBV7-7 and TRBJ2-5, with D perhaps matching TRBD2 (6 bases). The germline gives CDR1 SSHAT, CDR2 FNYEAQ (reference sequence). V was pared by 5 bases and J by 1 base, with 14 bases between. This CDR3 spans 15 amino acids. CDR3 protein: CASSPLASAQETQYF. Here the CDR3 DNA reads TGTGCCAGCAGCCCCCTTGCTAGCGCCCAAGAGACCCAGTACTTC.

This chain uses TRBV2 with TRBJ2-2; D is unclear. The CDR3 extends over 14 amino acids. The V end lost 8 bases, the J end lost 4 bases, and 14 bases lay between the germline ends. Germline CDR1 is SNHLY and CDR2 is FYNNEI. CDR3 loop: CASRPRRGTGELFF. DNA for the CDR3: TGTGCCAGCCGGCCGCGGCGAGGCACCGGGGAGCTGTTTTTT.

This clonotype was observed a few times. The chain couples TRBV5-1 to TRBJ2-1; the D call may be TRBD1 or TRBD2 (5 bases each). CDR3 length: 13 residues. Germline CDR1 is SGHRS and CDR2 is YFSETQ. Trimming took off 3 bases at V and 8 bases at J, with 12 bases between the two ends. The CDR3 nucleotides are TGCGCCAGCAGCTATACAGGAGGTCATGAGCAGTTCTTC. This codes for CASSYTGGHEQFF.

CDR3 nucleotide sequence: TGTGCCAGCAGTACCGGACCCTATAGCAATCAGCCCCAGCATTTT. Protein sequence: CASSTGPYSNQPQHF. This chain joins TRBV12-3 or TRBV12-4 and TRBJ1-5, with D hard to call. The ends were cut back, 5 bases at V and 0 bases at J, with 11 bases in the middle. This CDR3 has 15 residues.

This clonotype came up a few times. The CDR3 sequence is CATRASGRADTQYF. DNA of the CDR3: TGTGCCACCAGGGCTAGCGGGAGGGCAGATACGCAGTATTTT. The rearrangement links TRBV15 to TRBJ2-3, with TRBD2 matching 12 bases. Germline V CDR1 and CDR2: LNHNV, YYDKDF (reference sequence). This CDR3 has 14 residues. J gave up 4 bases and V 6 bases, and 2 bases lay outside the gene matches.

The J gene is TRBJ1-1, the V gene TRBV4-2; 8 nucleotides agree with TRBD1. The junction had 6 bases not matched to a gene; V was cut back by 4 bases and J by 8 bases. Germline V gene data show CDR1 as LGHNA and CDR2 as YNFKEQ. CDR3 length: 13 amino acids. In DNA, the CDR3 is TGTGCCAGCAGCCGGACAGGGCAGAGGGAAGCTTTCTTT. This encodes CASSRTGQREAFF.

The J gene is TRBJ1-4, the V gene TRBV5-1; no definite D call. Trimming removed 4 bases at V and 8 bases at J, with 12 bases between. The length of the CDR3 is 13 residues. Germline-derived CDR1 and CDR2 are SGHRS and YFSETQ. The CDR3 sequence: CASSAGGVEKLFF. CDR3 nucleotides: TGCGCCAGCAGCGCGGGCGGGGTAGAAAAACTGTTTTTT.

The chain uses TRBV20-1 and TRBJ2-1, with 7 nucleotides matching TRBD2. Germline values: CDR1 DFQATT, CDR2 SNEGSKA (reference sequence). Trimming cost V 5 bases and J 6 bases; bases outside gene matches: 7. The CDR3 loop spans 13 amino acids. The CDR3 protein is CSAEGLVFNEQFF. The CDR3 DNA sequence: TGCAGTGCTGAAGGACTAGTCTTCAATGAGCAGTTCTTC.

This clonotype was found many times. This sequence joins TRBV20-1 and TRBJ2-1, with TRBD1 matching over 10 bases. Per the germline V gene, CDR1 is DFQATT and CDR2 is SNEGSKA (reference sequence). The junction had 8 bases not matched to a gene; V was cut back by 6 bases and J by 3 bases. The CDR3 covers 15 residues. CDR3 protein: CSAGGGTGDYNEQFF. CDR3 nucleotides: TGCAGTGCGGGTGGCGGGACAGGGGACTACAATGAGCAGTTCTTC.

This clonotype was detected only a few times. Here the CDR3 DNA reads TGTGCCAGCACCTTTACCGGGAGGGGCCACGAGCAGTACTTC. Protein: CASTFTGRGHEQYF. The V and J genes are TRBV7-2 and TRBJ2-7; 8 bases fit TRBD2. The CDR3 contains 14 residues. Looked up from germline, CDR1 is SGHTA and CDR2 is FQGNSA. The trim removed 7 bases at V and 5 bases at J, leaving 10 bases unmatched.

A word on this clonotype: A much larger clone lies a single base off, so this may be a read error. J is TRBJ2-3 and V is TRBV5-6; D may be TRBD1 (6 bases). Between the trimmed V and J ends, which lost 4 bases and 7 bases, there was a span of 16 bases. In germline, CDR1 is SGHDT, CDR2 YYEEEE. This CDR3 contains 14 residues. CDR3 nucleotides: TGTGCCAGCAGCCCCGGACAGCCCTCGCATACGCAGTATTTT. The encoded protein is CASSPGQPSHTQYF.

This clonotype was counted a single time. The chain links TRBV14 to TRBJ1-1; possibly TRBD1 for D (5 bases). This CDR3 region has 15 residues. Germline CDR1 reads SGHDN; CDR2 reads FVKESK. V lost 1 base and J 5 bases, leaving 14 bases between the germline ends. The CDR3, as DNA: TGTGCCAGCAGCCAAGTCCGAGGGGCGCGGACTGAAGCTTTCTTT. This gives the protein CASSQVRGARTEAFF.